The 24 T cell receptor beta chains reported below all come from one sample, sequenced in a study of PD-1 blockade in classical Hodgkin lymphoma. Every one of the patients relapsed after autologous stem cell transplantation (brentuximab vedotin exposure was variable). The assay was immunoSEQ multiplex PCR, and TCRdb's table has in-frame clones only and misses some. In the table there are roughly 90,000 clones, 81% of which are singletons. The sequences come from peripheral blood mononuclear cells (PBMCs), collected before the second cycle of nivolumab. All receptors derive from a human donor with classical Hodgkin lymphoma.

CDR3 sequence reads: CAISDGGRLEQYF. Written as DNA, the CDR3 is TGTGCCATCAGTGACGGGGGGCGTCTCGAGCAGTACTTC. This chain joins TRBV10-3 and TRBJ2-7; TRBD2 might be the D (7 bases). Per germline, CDR1 ENHRY and CDR2 SYGVKD. Trimming cost V 3 bases and J 6 bases, with 12 bases left between them. CDR3 length: 13 amino acids.

DNA of the CDR3: TGTGCCAGCAGCTTAGATTCCCCTCGTGGCTACACCTTC. The encoded protein is CASSLDSPRGYTF. The rearrangement links TRBV7-9 to TRBJ1-2; D is undetermined. V was trimmed by 1 base and J by 7 bases, leaving 10 bases between them. The CDR3 covers 13 residues. Germline CDR1 reads SEHNR; CDR2 reads FQNEAQ (reference sequence).

The gene calls are TRBV6-5 and TRBJ1-2; D is perhaps TRBD1 (6 bases). The germline CDR1 and CDR2 sequences are MNHEY and SVGAGI. V gave up 5 bases and J gave up 5 bases, with 12 bases separating them. The CDR3 consists of 13 residues. The CDR3, as DNA: TGTGCCAGCAGTGAACAGGGAAGGTATGGCTACACCTTC. Protein sequence: CASSEQGRYGYTF.

CDR3 in DNA: TGTGCCAGTAGTGTTCGGGTTACCGGGGAGCTGTTTTTT. Its translation: CASSVRVTGELFF. V and J are TRBV19 and TRBJ2-2; D unresolved. V lost 5 bases, J lost 5 bases, and 9 bases lay in between. CDR3 length equals 13 residues. Germline CDR1 is LNHDA and CDR2 is SQIVND (reference sequence).

V usage is TRBV19 and J usage is TRBJ2-5; TRBD2 agrees at 12 bases. Germline V gene lookup returns CDR1 LNHDA and CDR2 SQIVND (reference sequence). V trimming: 3 bases; J trimming: 2 bases; junction bases outside the gene matches: 7. This CDR3 has 17 amino acids. In DNA form, the CDR3 reads TGTGCCAGTAGTATCCTAGCGGGAGGGGTTGGGCAAGAGACCCAGTACTTC. It encodes CASSILAGGVGQETQYF. The entire variable domain, with the rest obtained from reference TRBV19 and TRBJ2-5, is as follows: DGGITQSPKYLFRKEGQNVTLSCEQNLNHDAMYWYRQDPGQGLRLIYYSQIVNDFQKGDIAEGYSVSREKKESFPLTVTSAQKNPTAFYLCASSILAGGVGQETQYFGPGTRLLVL.

This chain uses TRBV7-2 with TRBJ2-3; 13 bases are shared with TRBD2. V shed 5 bases and J 0 bases; nucleotides not matched to a gene: 8. Germline V lookup: CDR1 SGHTA, CDR2 FQGNSA. The CDR3 totals 18 residues. Here the CDR3 DNA reads TGTGCCAGCAGCGGGGGGACTAGCGGGGTGGGTAGCACAGATACGCAGTATTTT. It is translated as CASSGGTSGVGSTDTQYF.

V is TRBV29-1 and J is TRBJ2-3, with D hard to call. This CDR3 spans 14 amino acids. Germline V CDR1 and CDR2: SQVTM, ANQGSEA. Trimming shortened V by 4 bases and J by 2 bases, and 13 bases separated the two germline ends. Written as DNA, the CDR3 is TGCAGCGTTGGCCCCAGCTCTCCCACAGATACGCAGTATTTT. It is translated as CSVGPSSPTDTQYF.

The chain combines TRBV5-4 with TRBJ1-1; D call uncertain. V was cut by 5 bases and J by 2 bases, with 7 bases left in between. The CDR3 is 12 residues long. CDR1 and CDR2 from the germline V gene are SGHNT and YYREEE (reference sequence). The CDR3 DNA reads as TGTGCCAGCAGTAGCAGAAACACTGAAGCTTTCTTT. Its translation is CASSSRNTEAFF.

The chain uses TRBV30 and TRBJ1-4, with D unresolved. V was pared by 4 bases and J by 3 bases, with 15 bases between. The CDR3 runs to 15 residues. CDR1 and CDR2 (germline): GTSNPN, SVGIG (reference sequence). Here the CDR3 reads CAWTVPDPSNEKLFF. The DNA of the CDR3 is TGTGCCTGGACGGTGCCAGACCCTTCTAATGAAAAACTGTTTTTT. Using reference TRBV30 and TRBJ1-4 for the parts outside the CDR3, the full variable domain is SQTIHQWPATLVQPVGSPLSLECTVEGTSNPNLYWYRQAAGRGLQLLFYSVGIGQISSEVPQNLSASRPQDRQFILSSKKLLLSDSGFYLCAWTVPDPSNEKLFFGSGTQLSVL.

The chain recombines TRBV30 with TRBJ2-7; D is unresolved. The CDR3 spans 12 residues. Trimming shortened V by 3 bases and J by 10 bases, and 16 bases separated the two germline ends. Looked up from germline, CDR1 is GTSNPN and CDR2 is SVGIG (reference sequence). CDR3 protein: CAWSASGGNQYF. DNA for the CDR3: TGTGCCTGGAGCGCCTCCGGCGGCAACCAGTACTTC.

This clone qualifies as medium-sized (0.01 to 0.1%). The chain combines TRBV28 with TRBJ1-1, with 9 bases lining up with TRBD1. This CDR3 has 14 residues. CDR1 is MDHEN and CDR2 is SYDVKM in the germline V gene. V gave up 6 bases and J gave up 4 bases; unmatched junction bases: 6. The CDR3: CASSLTGGGTEAFF. In DNA form, the CDR3 reads TGTGCCAGCAGCCTCACAGGGGGCGGCACTGAAGCTTTCTTT.

J is TRBJ1-5 and V is TRBV28; TRBD1 agrees at 7 bases. The germline gives CDR1 MDHEN, CDR2 SYDVKM. The CDR3 is 16 residues long. The V and J ends lost 5 bases and 6 bases, in that order; junction bases with no gene match: 13. CDR3 residues: CASSRRTQGYGQPQHF. CDR3 DNA: TGTGCCAGCAGTAGACGAACACAGGGGTACGGTCAGCCCCAGCATTTT.

The V and J genes are TRBV14 and TRBJ1-2; D is unresolved. In germline, CDR1 is SGHDN, CDR2 FVKESK. The CDR3 extends over 17 amino acids. Trimming stripped 4 bases from V and 0 bases from J, with 18 bases between. In DNA form, the CDR3 reads TGTGCCAGCAGCCCCGACACCATGGGCGCCACTAACTATGGCTACACCTTC. It yields the protein CASSPDTMGATNYGYTF.

This rearrangement joins TRBV7-9 to TRBJ2-5, with D hard to call. Germline V gives CDR1 SEHNR, CDR2 FQNEAQ (reference sequence). The CDR3 spans 14 residues. Trimming took 5 bases from V and 0 from J, leaving 10 bases between them. CDR3 protein: CASSLRLNQETQYF. CDR3 sequence (DNA): TGTGCCAGCAGCCTTAGGCTCAACCAAGAGACCCAGTACTTC.

The chain uses TRBV28 and TRBJ1-5, with D uncertain. Per the germline V gene, CDR1 is MDHEN and CDR2 is SYDVKM. Trimming stripped 6 bases from V and 0 bases from J, with 15 bases between. CDR3 size: 16 residues. CDR3 residues: CASRGAADYSNQPQHF. The CDR3 DNA sequence: TGTGCCAGCAGGGGAGCGGCCGATTATAGCAATCAGCCCCAGCATTTT.

This chain uses TRBV7-2 with TRBJ2-3, with D possibly TRBD2 on 7 matching bases. The CDR3 loop spans 15 amino acids. Germline CDR1 SGHTA, CDR2 FQGNSA. Trimming stripped 5 bases from V and 2 bases from J, with 14 bases between. Here the CDR3 reads CASSAWGGLTDTQYF. The CDR3 nucleotides read TGTGCCAGCAGCGCCTGGGGGGGGCTCACAGATACGCAGTATTTT.

V usage is TRBV28 and J usage is TRBJ2-3; tentatively, D is TRBD1 (5 bases). Germline CDR1 and CDR2: MDHEN and SYDVKM. This CDR3 has 13 residues. Trimming stripped 7 bases from V and 8 bases from J, with 16 bases between. The DNA of the CDR3 is TGTGCCAGCAATGCAGGCGCTAGGGGTACGCAGTATTTT. It yields the protein CASNAGARGTQYF.

The J gene is TRBJ2-7, the V gene TRBV10-3, with 8 nucleotides matching TRBD1. This CDR3 is built from 16 residues. Losses at the gene ends were 2 bases for V and 1 base for J; bases not matched to a gene: 7. Germline loops: CDR1 ENHRY, CDR2 SYGVKD. The CDR3 protein is CAISEPQGAGSYEQYF. The DNA for the CDR3 is TGTGCCATCAGTGAGCCCCAGGGGGCGGGGTCCTACGAGCAGTACTTC.

The chain combines TRBV15 with TRBJ2-3, with TRBD2 matching over 7 bases. Trimming took 0 bases from V and 2 from J; bases not matched to a gene: 5. The germline CDR1 and CDR2 sequences are LNHNV and YYDKDF (reference sequence). The CDR3 is 16 amino acids. Here the CDR3 reads CATSRDQRGLTDTQYF. In DNA form, the CDR3 reads TGTGCCACCAGCAGAGATCAGCGGGGACTCACAGATACGCAGTATTTT.

This clone was counted once. This chain links TRBV7-6 with TRBJ2-7; 11 bases line up with TRBD2. The CDR3 length is 15 residues. Germline V lookup: CDR1 SGHVS, CDR2 FNYEAQ. The junction had 7 bases not matched to a gene; V was cut back by 5 bases and J by 4 bases. CDR3 DNA: TGTGCCAGCAGCCCACTAGCGGGAGTAGGGTACGAGCAGTACTTC. Translation: CASSPLAGVGYEQYF. The entire variable domain, with the rest obtained from reference TRBV7-6 and TRBJ2-7, is as follows: GAGVSQSPRYKVTKRGQDVALRCDPISGHVSLYWYRQALGQGPEFLTYFNYEAQQDKSGLPNDRFSAERPEGSISTLTIQRTEQRDSAMYRCASSPLAGVGYEQYFGPGTRLTVT.

The chain couples TRBV19 to TRBJ2-1, with 10 bases that match TRBD1. This CDR3 region has 14 residues. Germline loops: CDR1 LNHDA, CDR2 SQIVND (reference sequence). The V and J ends lost 7 bases and 6 bases, in that order; junction bases with no gene match: 6. CDR3: CASTRDRGLNEQFF. The CDR3 DNA reads as TGTGCCAGTACCCGGGACAGGGGACTCAATGAGCAGTTCTTC. Full variable domain (missing parts from reference TRBV19 and TRBJ2-1): DGGITQSPKYLFRKEGQNVTLSCEQNLNHDAMYWYRQDPGQGLRLIYYSQIVNDFQKGDIAEGYSVSREKKESFPLTVTSAQKNPTAFYLCASTRDRGLNEQFFGPGTRLTVL.

The V call is TRBV10-3, the J call TRBJ2-7, with 7 bases aligning to TRBD2. The germline V gene encodes CDR1 ENHRY and CDR2 SYGVKD. With 2 bases clipped from V and 1 base from J, the junction kept 8 bases outside the gene matches. This CDR3 region has 16 residues. The CDR3: CAISEPNSGPSYEQYF. The DNA for the CDR3 is TGTGCCATCAGTGAGCCGAATAGCGGGCCTTCCTACGAGCAGTACTTC.

This chain connects TRBV7-9 to TRBJ2-3; D not resolved. The CDR3 runs to 15 residues. Trimming removed 3 bases at V and 6 bases at J, with 16 bases between. CDR1 is SEHNR, CDR2 FQNEAQ, per germline (reference sequence). The CDR3: CASSFGSPKADTQYF. CDR3 in DNA: TGTGCCAGCAGCTTTGGCTCTCCTAAAGCGGATACGCAGTATTTT.

This chain uses TRBV10-3 with TRBJ1-1; maybe TRBD1 (6 bases). Trimming cost V 6 bases and J 1 base, with 9 bases left between them. The germline gives CDR1 ENHRY, CDR2 SYGVKD. The CDR3 loop spans 13 amino acids. CDR3 protein: CAIRLQGNTEAFF. CDR3 coding DNA: TGTGCCATCAGGCTACAGGGGAACACTGAAGCTTTCTTT.